Listed here are 9 T cell receptor beta chains from one sample, sequenced in a study of blood T cell repertoires in COVID-19. Profiling relied on immunoSEQ multiplex PCR, and the TCRdb table lists in-frame clones only, not all of them. Among tens of thousands of clones, roughly 80% were seen once, and the ten largest hold approximately 2.3%. The sequenced sample consisted of peripheral blood. The receptors here all came from a man between 65 and 85 years old with COVID-19, enrolled during active disease.

The chain couples TRBV4-1 to TRBJ1-1; D gene unclear. From germline, CDR1 is MGHRA and CDR2 YSYEKL. This CDR3 region has 15 residues. V lost 0 bases and J lost 2, with 10 bases in between. The CDR3 coding sequence is TGCGCCAGCAGCCAAGATGGCCAGATAAACACTGAAGCTTTCTTT. Translating it yields CASSQDGQINTEAFF.

V usage is TRBV19 and J usage is TRBJ1-5; TRBD1 is a possible D gene (5 bases). The CDR3 loop spans 13 amino acids. Germline assignment: CDR1 LNHDA and CDR2 SQIVND (reference sequence). V lost 4 bases, J lost 7 bases, and 11 bases lay in between. The CDR3 DNA sequence: TGTGCCAGTAGTACAGGGATCGGGCAGCCCCAGCATTTT. This gives the protein CASSTGIGQPQHF.

This clone showed up just a few times. The V and J genes are TRBV4-3 and TRBJ2-1, with 11 bases aligning to TRBD2. This CDR3 is 17 amino acids long. Losses at the gene ends were 4 bases for V and 5 bases for J; bases not matched to a gene: 10. Looked up from germline, CDR1 is LGHNA and CDR2 is YSLEER. CDR3 nucleotide sequence: TGCGCCAGCAGCCCTGCTTATGGGACTAGCGGACACAATGAGCAGTTCTTC. Protein product: CASSPAYGTSGHNEQFF.

This chain joins TRBV5-1 and TRBJ1-2; 7 nucleotides line up with TRBD1. J was trimmed by 6 bases and V by 4 bases; bases with no gene match: 9. This CDR3 has 14 residues. The germline gives CDR1 SGHRS, CDR2 YFSETQ. The CDR3 bases are TGCGCCAGCAGCGCTGACTCCGGGACAGATGGCTACACCTTC. Translation gives CASSADSGTDGYTF.

V usage is TRBV7-2 and J usage is TRBJ2-1, with TRBD1 matching 8 bases. The CDR3 runs to 15 residues. The ends lost 2 bases at V and 3 bases at J; junction bases unmatched: 3. Germline V gene data show CDR1 as SGHTA and CDR2 as FQGNSA. This CDR3 is CASSLLQGGYNEQFF. The CDR3 DNA sequence: TGTGCCAGCAGCTTATTACAGGGGGGCTACAATGAGCAGTTCTTC.

This sequence joins TRBV6-2 or TRBV6-3 and TRBJ2-5; weak D call: TRBD2 (7 bases). Germline V CDR1 and CDR2: MNHEY, SVGEGT. The CDR3 spans 13 residues. V gave up 5 bases and J gave up 5 bases, with 12 bases separating them. This CDR3 is CASSDAGAETQYF. The CDR3 DNA reads TGTGCCAGCAGTGACGCGGGGGCGGAGACCCAGTACTTC.

The rearrangement joins TRBV4-3 to TRBJ2-1, with 9 positions matching TRBD2. Germline CDR1 is LGHNA and CDR2 is YSLEER. This CDR3 has 18 amino acids. The trim removed 0 bases at V and 1 base at J, leaving 7 bases unmatched. The CDR3 coding sequence is TGCGCCAGCAGCCAAGAAGGCGGGAGGGCTATATCCTACAATGAGCAGTTCTTC. It encodes CASSQEGGRAISYNEQFF.

The chain recombines TRBV27 with TRBJ1-1; no firm D call. Trimming took off 3 bases at V and 3 bases at J, with 17 bases between the two ends. The CDR3 contains 16 residues. Germline CDR1 and CDR2: MNHEY and SMNVEV (reference sequence). The CDR3 bases are TGTGCCAGCAGTTTCTCGCCGGGTTTGGTTCACACTGAAGCTTTCTTT. As protein: CASSFSPGLVHTEAFF.

The chain has TRBV10-1 and TRBJ1-3; D is perhaps TRBD1 (6 bases). CDR1 and CDR2 from the germline V gene are WNHNN and SYGVQD (reference sequence). Trimming took off 2 bases at V and 2 bases at J, with 10 bases between the two ends. The CDR3 covers 15 residues. The CDR3 DNA is TGCGCCAGCAGTGAGAATACAGGGACTGGAAACACCATATATTTT. This encodes CASSENTGTGNTIYF.